A selection of T cell receptor beta chains follows, all from one sample in a study of CD8 T cells in ankylosing spondylitis. A single record per CDR3 protein comes from TCRdb applying MiXCR to the 5' RACE reads. The data hold around 31,000 distinct CDR3 sequences, with more than 25% observed a single time. Sequenced input: synovial fluid, either unsorted or a sorted T cell fraction (not recorded which). The receptors stem from a male donor with ankylosing spondylitis. Each CDR3 is given with its conserved first and last residue. Each record gives: J gene, D gene, CDR3 length, clone size, V gene, CDR3 protein, CDR3 DNA. A D gene is named only where the DNA matches it firmly. Some rows mark clone size as missing; the rest say once, few, many or name a class of expanded clone.

TRBJ2-2 | TRBD1 | 15 | many | TRBV12-3/TRBV12-4 | CASRDRGLYTGELFF | TGTGCCAGCAGGGACAGGGGCCTTTACACCGGGGAGCTGTTTTTT
TRBJ2-3 | NA | 16 | NA | TRBV24-1 | CATSDLAVTPTHTQYF | TGTGCCACCAGTGATTTGGCCGTTACCCCCACACATACGCAGTATTTT
TRBJ2-5 | NA | 16 | large | TRBV20-1 | CSALRYRDSYQETQYF | TGCAGTGCCTTGCGCTACAGGGATTCCTACCAAGAGACCCAGTACTTC
TRBJ2-1 | TRBD2 | 16 | few | TRBV3-1 | CASSLGLAPSYNEQFF | TGTGCCAGCAGCCTGGGACTAGCCCCCTCCTACAATGAGCAGTTCTTC
TRBJ2-7 | NA | 12 | few | TRBV12-5 | CASGYSPYEQYF | TGTGCTAGTGGTTATTCACCCTACGAGCAGTACTTC
TRBJ1-2 | NA | 17 | NA | TRBV3-1 | CASSPRAGTHGGYGYTF | TGTGCCAGCAGCCCCAGAGCCGGGACCCATGGGGGCTATGGCTACACCTTC
TRBJ2-7 | NA | 11 | NA | TRBV19 | CASSFKAEQYF | TGTGCCAGTAGTTTTAAAGCGGAGCAGTACTTC
TRBJ1-5 | TRBD1 | 14 | many | TRBV28 | CATERQGSNQPQHF | TGTGCCACCGAACGACAGGGTAGCAATCAGCCCCAGCATTTT
TRBJ1-6 | TRBD1 | 14 | once | TRBV3-1 | CASSPRGGNSPLHF | TGTGCCAGCAGCCCCCGAGGGGGCAATTCACCCCTCCACTTT
TRBJ2-1 | TRBD2 | 19 | NA | TRBV5-6 | CASSSQGLAGIAYYNEQFF | TGTGCCAGCAGCTCCCAGGGACTAGCGGGAATAGCCTACTACAATGAGCAGTTCTTC
TRBJ2-1 | NA | 16 | many | TRBV4-2 | CASSQDLRLTYNEQFF | TGTGCCAGCAGCCAAGATCTTCGCCTTACCTACAATGAGCAGTTCTTC
TRBJ2-7 | TRBD1 | 10 | NA | TRBV20-1 | CSASPGQLYF | TGCAGTGCTAGTCCGGGACAGCTTTACTTC
TRBJ2-5 | NA | 14 | NA | TRBV11-2 | CASSQPWVLETQYF | TGTGCCAGCAGCCAGCCCTGGGTTCTCGAGACCCAGTACTTC
TRBJ2-1 | NA | 15 | NA | TRBV7-9 | CASRYRDGTYNEQFF | TGTGCCAGCAGGTACCGGGACGGAACCTACAATGAGCAGTTCTTC
TRBJ2-7 | NA | 15 | NA | TRBV4-2 | CASSQGWEPTYEQYF | TGTGCCAGCAGCCAAGGTTGGGAGCCAACCTACGAGCAGTACTTC
TRBJ2-7 | NA | 15 | many | TRBV4-1 | CASSQGGVSSYEQYF | TGCGCCAGCAGCCAAGGGGGGGTGTCCTCCTACGAGCAGTACTTC
TRBJ1-2 | TRBD1 | 15 | many | TRBV13 | CASSLEGQGVVGYTF | TGTGCCAGCAGCTTAGAAGGACAGGGGGTTGTCGGCTACACCTTC
TRBJ2-5 | NA | 15 | NA | TRBV7-9 | CASSLLGETQETQYF | TGTGCCAGCAGCTTACTTGGGGAAACCCAAGAGACCCAGTACTTC
TRBJ2-5 | NA | 13 | few | TRBV25-1 | CASSGTVLGTQYF | TGTGCCAGCAGTGGGACAGTCCTAGGGACCCAGTACTTC
TRBJ2-2 | TRBD1 | 18 | few | TRBV4-2 | CASSQDLIGTGITGELFF | TGTGCCAGCAGCCAAGATCTAATTGGGACAGGGATCACCGGGGAGCTGTTTTTT
TRBJ2-1 | NA | 17 | many | TRBV5-6 | CASSLGGGPLSYNEQFF | TGTGCCAGCAGCTTGGGTGGGGGCCCCCTCTCCTACAATGAGCAGTTCTTC
TRBJ2-2 | NA | 17 | NA | TRBV5-1 | CASSLLFTTANTGELFF | TGCGCCAGCAGCTTGTTGTTTACGACAGCAAACACCGGGGAGCTGTTTTTT
TRBJ2-7 | NA | 14 | many | TRBV7-9 | CASSPPRLLYEQYF | TGTGCCAGCAGCCCACCACGGCTTCTTTACGAGCAGTACTTC
TRBJ2-1 | TRBD1 | 14 | few | TRBV29-1 | CSVGAGGLGNEQFF | TGCAGCGTAGGGGCAGGGGGCTTGGGCAATGAGCAGTTCTTC
TRBJ1-3 | NA | 16 | many | TRBV15 | CATSSPLGLLANTIYF | TGTGCCACCAGCAGTCCTTTAGGCCTCCTGGCAAACACCATATATTTT
TRBJ2-3 | NA | 14 | few | TRBV7-9 | CASSFAGRTDTQYF | TGTGCCAGCAGCTTTGCGGGCCGCACAGATACGCAGTATTTT
TRBJ2-7 | TRBD1 | 15 | few | TRBV9 | CASSSGQGSSYEQYF | TGTGCCAGCAGTAGTGGACAGGGGAGCTCCTACGAGCAGTACTTC
TRBJ1-2 | TRBD1 | 17 | many | TRBV19 | CASSIEGTGATWYGYTF | TGTGCCAGTAGTATAGAGGGGACAGGGGCGACGTGGTATGGCTACACCTTC
TRBJ2-1 | NA | 12 | few | TRBV29-1 | CSVSVVANEQFF | TGCAGCGTTTCTGTAGTGGCGAATGAGCAGTTCTTC
TRBJ2-7 | NA | 12 | few | TRBV29-1 | CSVASGVDEQYF | TGCAGCGTTGCTTCAGGGGTCGACGAGCAGTACTTC
TRBJ1-3 | NA | 17 | NA | TRBV7-2 | CASRTGRQPFSGNTIYF | TGTGCCAGCAGAACGGGGCGGCAGCCCTTCTCTGGAAACACCATATATTTT
TRBJ2-3 | TRBD2 | 15 | NA | TRBV18 | CASSLAGGPPDTQYF | TGTGCCAGCTCACTAGCGGGAGGGCCACCAGATACGCAGTATTTT
TRBJ1-1 | TRBD1 | 15 | NA | TRBV7-8 | CASSLGMQGVTEAFF | TGTGCCAGCAGCTTAGGAATGCAGGGGGTCACTGAAGCTTTCTTT
TRBJ1-3 | TRBD1 | 15 | NA | TRBV9 | CASNPSGGPGNTIYF | TGTGCCAGCAATCCCTCAGGGGGCCCTGGAAACACCATATATTTT
TRBJ1-1 | NA | 12 | NA | TRBV7-9 | CASSPDKPEAFF | TGTGCCAGCAGCCCGGACAAACCCGAAGCTTTCTTT
TRBJ2-5 | TRBD2 | 15 | few | TRBV7-9 | CASNLESGSPVSQYF | TGTGCCAGCAACCTGGAGAGCGGGAGCCCAGTTTCCCAGTACTTC
TRBJ2-1 | TRBD2 | 15 | many | TRBV29-1 | CSVDGGGALYNEQFF | TGCAGCGTCGACGGGGGGGGGGCTCTCTACAATGAGCAGTTCTTC
TRBJ2-4 | NA | 16 | NA | TRBV7-9 | CASSLTENLAKNIQYF | TGTGCCAGCAGTCTTACAGAGAACTTAGCCAAAAACATTCAGTACTTC
TRBJ2-7 | NA | 14 | few | TRBV4-1 | CASSQKGRGDEQYF | TGCGCCAGCAGCCAAAAGGGCAGGGGAGACGAGCAGTACTTC
TRBJ2-1 | NA | 13 | few | TRBV11-3 | CASSPFRTNEQFF | TGTGCCAGCAGCCCCTTCAGAACCAATGAGCAGTTCTTC
TRBJ2-7 | TRBD1 | 14 | NA | TRBV6-2/TRBV6-3 | CASSFQQGANEQYF | TGTGCCAGCAGTTTTCAGCAGGGGGCTAACGAGCAGTACTTC